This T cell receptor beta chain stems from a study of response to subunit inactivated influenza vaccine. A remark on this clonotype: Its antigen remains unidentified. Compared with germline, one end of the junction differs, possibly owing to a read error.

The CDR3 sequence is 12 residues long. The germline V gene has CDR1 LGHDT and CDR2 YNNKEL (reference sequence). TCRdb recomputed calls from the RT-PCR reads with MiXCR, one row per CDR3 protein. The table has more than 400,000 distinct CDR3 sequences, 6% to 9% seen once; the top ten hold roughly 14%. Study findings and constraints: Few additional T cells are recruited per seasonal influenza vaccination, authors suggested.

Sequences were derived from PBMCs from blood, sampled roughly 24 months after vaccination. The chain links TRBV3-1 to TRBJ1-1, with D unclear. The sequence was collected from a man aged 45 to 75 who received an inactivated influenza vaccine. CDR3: CASSPAEGGVAF. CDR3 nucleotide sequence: TGTGCCAGCAGCCCCGCAGAGGGAGGAGTTGCCTTT.